The clone carrying this TCR beta chain was counted at least ten times. The data are from a study of neurological immune-mediated disorders. TCRdb itself ran the 5' RACE reads through MiXCR, one entry per CDR3 protein. The table includes 60,000 to 85,000 distinct CDR3 sequences, 4% to 6% detected once. Sequenced sample: PBMCs. This clonotype was sampled from a man in his late teens or twenties with multiple sclerosis.

Here the CDR3 reads CASSLRMAGETQYF. DNA of the CDR3: TGCGCCAGCAGCCTCAGGATGGCAGGGGAGACCCAGTACTTC. The gene calls are TRBV5-1 and TRBJ2-5; TRBD1 might be the D (5 bases). This CDR3 region has 14 residues. Germline-derived CDR1 and CDR2 are SGHRS and YFSETQ. The V gene lost 4 bases and the J gene lost 5 bases, with 15 bases spanning the gap. Complete variable domain (other parts from reference TRBV5-1 and TRBJ2-5): KAGVTQTPRYLIKTRGQQVTLSCSPISGHRSVSWYQQTPGQGLQFLFEYFSETQRNKGNFPGRFSGRQFSNSRSEMNVSTLELGDSALYLCASSLRMAGETQYFGPGTRLLVL.